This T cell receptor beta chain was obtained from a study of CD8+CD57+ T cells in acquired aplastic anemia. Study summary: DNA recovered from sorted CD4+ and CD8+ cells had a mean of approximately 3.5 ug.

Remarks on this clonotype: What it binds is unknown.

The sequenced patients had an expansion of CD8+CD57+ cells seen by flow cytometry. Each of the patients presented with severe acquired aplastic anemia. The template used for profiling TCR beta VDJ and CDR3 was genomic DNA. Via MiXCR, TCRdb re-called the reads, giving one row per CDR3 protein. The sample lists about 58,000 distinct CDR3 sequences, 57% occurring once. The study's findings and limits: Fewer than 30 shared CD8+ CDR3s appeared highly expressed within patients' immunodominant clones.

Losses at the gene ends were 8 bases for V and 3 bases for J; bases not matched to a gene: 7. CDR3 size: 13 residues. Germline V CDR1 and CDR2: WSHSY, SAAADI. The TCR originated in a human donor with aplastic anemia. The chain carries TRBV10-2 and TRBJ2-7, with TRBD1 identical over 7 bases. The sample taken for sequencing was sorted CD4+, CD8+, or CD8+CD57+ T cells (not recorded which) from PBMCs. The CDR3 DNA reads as TGCGCCAGCTCTCGGGACAGCCACTACGAGCAGTACTTC. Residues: CASSRDSHYEQYF.